This T cell receptor (beta chain) was captured by sequencing in a study of identical twins. This CDR3 is built from 15 residues. CDR1 is SGHRS and CDR2 is YFSETQ in the germline V gene. V was cut by 2 bases and J by 4 bases, with 15 bases left in between. TCRdb re-called the 5' RACE reads through MiXCR, storing one row per CDR3 protein. Found here are about 520,000 distinct CDR3 sequences, roughly a fifth of them singletons; the top ten hold 0.91%. Separately, the same data were catalogued under a study of T cells expressing NK-cell markers.

V is TRBV5-1 and J is TRBJ1-2; D may be TRBD1 (5 bases). The source is a woman aged 18-29 years in good health. Specimen: CD4+ T cells sorted from blood. In DNA, the CDR3 is TGCGCCAGCAGCTTAACCGGGACGGGGAGCTATGGCTACACCTTC. The encoded protein is CASSLTGTGSYGYTF.